Presented here are 10 T cell receptor beta chains from one specimen sequenced in a study of CD8+CD57+ T cells in acquired aplastic anemia. Genomic DNA served as template for TCR beta VDJ and CDR3 profiling. TCRdb re-called the reads with MiXCR, one entry per CDR3 protein. The repertoire includes roughly 200,000 distinct CDR3 sequences, roughly 60% of them detected once, and around 60% sits in the top ten. It was patients with CD8+CD57+ cell expansion by flow cytometry who were chosen for sequencing. What was sequenced was sorted CD4+, CD8+, or CD8+CD57+ T cells (not recorded which) from PBMCs. All receptors come from a human donor with aplastic anemia.

This clonotype has just a few counts. The chain is built from TRBV28 and TRBJ1-3; 8 nucleotides agree with TRBD1. The germline V gene encodes CDR1 MDHEN and CDR2 SYDVKM. The CDR3 is 16 residues long. V shed 7 bases, J shed 3 bases, and the junction held 11 bases outside the gene matches. The CDR3 region has the DNA TGTGCCAGCAAGTTGGTCGGGACAGGATATGGAAACACCATATATTTT. Translating it yields CASKLVGTGYGNTIYF.

The rearrangement links TRBV7-3 to TRBJ2-7; 7 bases align to TRBD1. Germline lookup yields CDR1 SGHTA and CDR2 FQGTGA. CDR3 length: 13 residues. The junction had 3 bases not matched to a gene; V was cut back by 0 bases and J by 7 bases. CDR3 protein: CASSLTQGREQYF. CDR3 nucleotides: TGTGCCAGCAGCTTAACACAGGGGCGGGAGCAGTACTTC.

Ten or more counts support this clonotype. The CDR3 region has the DNA TGTGCCAGCAGTGCGGGGGCGGGATACGAGCAGTACTTC. Its protein product is CASSAGAGYEQYF. The chain couples TRBV2 to TRBJ2-7; D assignment may be TRBD1 or TRBD2 (6 bases each). Germline CDR1 SNHLY, CDR2 FYNNEI. Trimming took off 4 bases at V and 4 bases at J, with 11 bases between the two ends. The CDR3 sequence is 13 residues long.

This clonotype was found a few times. The chain combines TRBV7-9 with TRBJ1-1; D gene unclear. Trimming shortened V by 1 base and J by 6 bases, and 3 bases separated the two germline ends. CDR3 length: 11 residues. Germline loops: CDR1 SEHNR, CDR2 FQNEAQ (reference sequence). The CDR3 DNA follows: TGTGCCAGCAGCTTAGATGCTGAAGCTTTCTTT. Encoded protein: CASSLDAEAFF.

This chain connects TRBV2 to TRBJ1-2; 8 bases align to TRBD1. Germline V gene data show CDR1 as SNHLY and CDR2 as FYNNEI. V shed 3 bases, J shed 10 bases, and the junction held 10 bases outside the gene matches. The CDR3 extends over 14 amino acids. The CDR3 spells CASSDQGAPLSYTF. CDR3 sequence (DNA): TGTGCCAGCAGTGATCAGGGGGCCCCACTTTCCTACACCTTC.

This chain uses TRBV4-1 with TRBJ1-1; a weak D match, TRBD1 (5 bases). CDR3 length: 17 amino acids. Trimming cost V 0 bases and J 1 base, with 15 bases left between them. Germline V CDR1 and CDR2: MGHRA, YSYEKL. The CDR3 sequence is CASSQDGSTDANTEAFF. In DNA form, the CDR3 reads TGCGCCAGCAGCCAAGATGGTTCGACAGATGCGAACACTGAAGCTTTCTTT.

This clonotype was counted many times. The chain carries TRBV12-3 or TRBV12-4 and TRBJ2-6; a possible D gene is TRBD2 (5 bases). CDR3 size: 14 residues. Trimming took off 4 bases at V and 4 bases at J, with 8 bases between the two ends. Here the CDR3 DNA reads TGTGCCAGCAGTTACGGCGGGGGGGCCAACGTCCTGACTTTC. It translates to CASSYGGGANVLTF.

This clonotype was observed at least ten times. The chain is built from TRBV12-3 or TRBV12-4 and TRBJ2-3; perhaps TRBD2 as D (6 bases). V was shortened by 7 bases and J by 4 bases, with 15 bases between the two germline ends. The CDR3 totals 14 residues. The CDR3 loop is CASKEAGRPDTQYF. The CDR3 DNA sequence: TGTGCCAGCAAAGAGGCAGGGAGGCCAGATACGCAGTATTTT.

This chain links TRBV20-1 with TRBJ2-7; D not resolved. V dropped 6 bases and J dropped 3 bases, with 9 bases sitting between them. Germline-derived CDR1 and CDR2 are DFQATT and SNEGSKA (reference sequence). This CDR3 contains 11 residues. This CDR3 is CSAPVGYEQYF. The CDR3 DNA follows: TGCAGTGCCCCAGTCGGCTACGAGCAGTACTTC.

The chain couples TRBV7-2 to TRBJ2-7; 8 positions agree with TRBD2. TRBJ2-1 explains the end of the DNA better; the J call may be wrong. The CDR3 is 17 residues long. Germline lookup yields CDR1 SGHTA and CDR2 FQGNSA. The CDR3: CASSLVARTSRMDEQFF. DNA of the CDR3: TGTGCCAGCAGCTTAGTCGCGAGGACTAGCAGGATGGATGAGCAGTTCTTC.